This T cell receptor beta chain was profiled in a study of blood T cell repertoires in COVID-19. At the level of the study: Collection of acute and convalescent COVID-19 samples took place in the United States, Italy and Spain. T cells, B-cell-depleted T cells, or PBMCs provided the cDNA or gDNA that served as material.

Libraries were prepared by immunoSEQ multiplex PCR; TCRdb keeps only in-frame clonotypes and omits some of them. The table includes around 99,000 clones, 65% to 80% detected once. This CDR3 has 14 residues. Germline CDR1 reads MNHEY; CDR2 reads SMNVEV (reference sequence). Germline trimming cut 6 bases from V and 6 bases from J; bases unmatched to any gene: 5. As regards this clone: This specimen includes other DNA sequences encoding the same CDR3.

The specimen sequenced was peripheral blood. This clonotype originated in a man between 65 and 79 years old with acute or convalescent COVID-19. The gene calls are TRBV27 and TRBJ1-5; TRBD1 matches at 10 bases. The CDR3: CASSLGQGGQPQHF. In nucleotides, the CDR3 is TGTGCCAGCAGCCTCGGACAGGGGGGTCAGCCCCAGCATTTT.